The source of this T cell receptor beta chain is a study of T cells in Graves' hyperthyroidism and ophthalmopathy. CDR3 length: 15 amino acids. The J segment lost 4 bases and the V segment lost 6 bases, leaving 8 bases of the junction unmatched. Authors of the study amplified TCR beta CDR3 regions from RNA transcripts. The primer set for the first-round RT-PCR of the TCR CDR3 was HTBI. TCRdb redid the calling of the multiplex PCR reads with MiXCR, one entry per CDR3 protein. The data contain 500,000 to 750,000 distinct CDR3 sequences, about a sixth of them singletons. This clonotype has at least ten counts.

The sequenced material came from blood. The chain has TRBV12-3 or TRBV12-4 and TRBJ2-3, with 9 nucleotides matching TRBD1. The source of this sequence is a woman between 25 and 40 years old with Graves' hyperthyroidism. The CDR3 is CASSSSGTGSDTQYF. The CDR3 DNA reads TGTGCCAGCAGCTCATCCGGGACAGGGTCAGATACGCAGTATTTT.